The next 29 T cell receptor beta chains were all read from a single sample in a study of early T cells in non-severe SARS-CoV-2 infection. MiXCR, applied by TCRdb to the 5' RACE reads, yields one record per CDR3 protein. The sample includes about 83,000 distinct CDR3 sequences, 8% to 13% of them seen just once. The sequencing used whole blood, collected at baseline. Receptors originate from an adult who was a healthcare worker with PCR-confirmed SARS-CoV-2 infection or an uninfected control (not recorded which).

This clonotype has only a few counts. The rearrangement links TRBV12-3 or TRBV12-4 to TRBJ1-3; 10 positions agree with TRBD1. After removal of 5 bases from V and 5 bases from J, the junction contained 6 bases not matched to a gene. The CDR3 length is 15 residues. For the CDR3, the DNA is TGTGCCAGCAGTCCGACAGGGGGCTATAGAAACACCATATATTTT. It yields the protein CASSPTGGYRNTIYF.

This clonotype came up many times. The chain has TRBV7-6 and TRBJ2-7, with a weak D call TRBD2 (5 bases). The CDR3 loop spans 12 amino acids. The germline gives CDR1 SGHVS, CDR2 FNYEAQ. With 5 bases removed from V and 2 bases from J, the gap between germline ends came to 7 bases. The CDR3, as DNA: TGTGCCAGCAGCCCCGGGACCTACGAGCAGTACTTC. Translated: CASSPGTYEQYF.

This clonotype was seen repeatedly, ten times or more. This chain links TRBV28 with TRBJ1-5, with D unresolved. CDR1 MDHEN and CDR2 SYDVKM come from the germline V gene. The V end was cut by 3 bases, the J end by 2 bases, with 11 bases between. CDR3 length equals 15 residues. CDR3 loop: CASSLIRIRNQPQHF. In DNA form, the CDR3 reads TGTGCCAGCAGTTTGATCCGCATTCGCAATCAGCCCCAGCATTTT. The whole variable domain, remainder taken from reference TRBV28 and TRBJ1-5, is DVKVTQSSRYLVKRTGEKVFLECVQDMDHENMFWYRQDPGLGLRLIYFSYDVKMKEKGDIPEGYSVSREKKERFSLILESASTNQTSMYLCASSLIRIRNQPQHFGDGTRLSIL.

This clonotype has only a few counts. The rearrangement uses TRBV20-1 and TRBJ2-1; D gene ambiguous. The V and J ends lost 0 bases and 7 bases respectively, with 13 bases between them. Germline V gives CDR1 DFQATT, CDR2 SNEGSKA (reference sequence). The CDR3 spans 14 residues. The CDR3 spells CSARDPVGLNEQFF. The CDR3 nucleotides read TGCAGTGCTAGAGACCCCGTAGGTTTGAATGAGCAGTTCTTC.

This clonotype was detected a few times. This chain connects TRBV5-1 to TRBJ2-3, with TRBD2 as a possible D gene (5 bases). There are 15 residues in the CDR3. The V gene's germline CDR1 is SGHRS and CDR2 YFSETQ. Trimming left V 4 bases short and J 1 base short, with 13 bases between. The DNA of the CDR3 is TGCGCCAGCAGCCCCCCTGAGGGAGGCACAGATACGCAGTATTTT. Encoded protein: CASSPPEGGTDTQYF.

At least ten counts were recorded for this clonotype. The J gene is TRBJ2-5, the V gene TRBV28; D is possibly TRBD1 or TRBD2 (6 bases each). V was trimmed by 7 bases and J by 5 bases, leaving 23 bases between them. CDR3 length equals 16 residues. Germline CDR1 MDHEN, CDR2 SYDVKM. CDR3: CASTPMGAPGGETQYF. The CDR3 DNA reads as TGTGCCAGCACTCCCATGGGGGCCCCCGGAGGGGAGACCCAGTACTTC.

The CDR3 nucleotides read TGCGCCAGCAGTTCCCTTCTAGCGACCAATGAGCAGTTCTTC. Amino acid sequence: CASSSLLATNEQFF. The V call is TRBV10-2, the J call TRBJ2-1; weak D call: TRBD2 (6 bases). This CDR3 has 14 amino acids. With 5 bases removed from V and 6 bases from J, the gap between germline ends came to 14 bases. Germline V gene data show CDR1 as WSHSY and CDR2 as SAAADI.

This clonotype was recorded many times. V and J are TRBV7-9 and TRBJ1-1; D unclear. The CDR3 is made up of 13 amino acids. Deletions cut 1 base from V and 2 bases from J, with 5 bases between. CDR1 is SEHNR, CDR2 FQNEAQ, per germline (reference sequence). The CDR3 is CASSLEVNTEAFF. For the CDR3, the DNA is TGTGCCAGCAGCTTAGAGGTAAACACTGAAGCTTTCTTT.

This clonotype was seen a few times. A clone one base away is much larger, so this may be a read error. The rearrangement uses TRBV3-1 and TRBJ1-3; maybe TRBD1 (6 bases). From germline, CDR1 is LGHDT and CDR2 YNNKEL (reference sequence). The CDR3 is made up of 20 amino acids. The CDR3 protein is CASSQDLAWTARTSENTIYF. The CDR3 bases are TGTGCCAGCAGCCAAGATCTAGCCTGGACAGCCCGAACCTCTGAAAACACCATATATTTT.

The rearrangement joins TRBV27 to TRBJ2-2, with 12 nucleotides matching TRBD2. This CDR3 is built from 15 residues. Per the germline V gene, CDR1 is MNHEY and CDR2 is SMNVEV (reference sequence). V dropped 5 bases and J dropped 5; count of bases not matched to a gene: 3. CDR3 nucleotide sequence: TGTGCCAGCAGTGGACTAGCGGGAAGTACCGGGGAGCTGTTTTTT. This gives the protein CASSGLAGSTGELFF.

The chain couples TRBV7-8 to TRBJ2-7; D unresolved. With 2 bases removed from V and 0 bases from J, the gap between germline ends came to 11 bases. The CDR3 runs to 15 residues. The germline CDR1 and CDR2 sequences are SGHVS and FQNEAQ. CDR3 sequence reads: CASSLLLTPSYEQYF. The CDR3 nucleotides read TGTGCCAGCAGCTTACTACTAACCCCCTCCTACGAGCAGTACTTC.

The rearrangement links TRBV5-1 to TRBJ1-2, with D perhaps TRBD1 (5 bases). Trimming took off 0 bases at V and 7 bases at J, with 22 bases between the two ends. CDR3 length equals 17 residues. Germline V lookup: CDR1 SGHRS, CDR2 YFSETQ. CDR3 bases: TGCGCCAGCAGCTTGGCAGTGACGGGGACGTTACCGGCTGGCTACACCTTC. Residues: CASSLAVTGTLPAGYTF.

This clonotype was counted ten times or more. The CDR3 bases are TGTGCCACCAGCAGAGTGGGCAGGGGAGAGACCCAGTACTTC. Translation: CATSRVGRGETQYF. V gene TRBV15 combines with J gene TRBJ2-5, with D perhaps matching TRBD1 (6 bases). Germline values: CDR1 LNHNV, CDR2 YYDKDF (reference sequence). V was cut by 1 base and J by 4 bases, with 10 bases left in between. The CDR3 covers 14 residues.

This sequence joins TRBV20-1 and TRBJ2-3, with 9 nucleotides matching TRBD1. From germline, CDR1 is DFQATT and CDR2 SNEGSKA (reference sequence). The CDR3 extends over 15 amino acids. V lost 3 bases and J lost 4; bases outside the gene matches: 8. Here the CDR3 DNA reads TGCAGTGCTAGCCCCCGGGACAGGGCTCCAGATACGCAGTATTTT. This codes for CSASPRDRAPDTQYF.

J is TRBJ2-3 and V is TRBV7-3; D might be TRBD1 or TRBD2, each matching 5 bases. The germline CDR1 and CDR2 sequences are SGHTA and FQGTGA. CDR3 length: 14 amino acids. Trimming shortened V by 8 bases and J by 6 bases, and 18 bases separated the two germline ends. The CDR3 region has the DNA TGTGCCAGCGGCTACCGGGACCCAAAGGATACGCAGTATTTT. Translating it yields CASGYRDPKDTQYF. The full variable domain, rest sourced from reference TRBV7-3 and TRBJ2-3, is GAGVSQTPSNKVTEKGKYVELRCDPISGHTALYWYRQSLGQGPEFLIYFQGTGAADDSGLPNDRFFAVRPEGSVSTLKIQRTERGDSAVYLCASGYRDPKDTQYFGPGTRLTVL.

There are many counts of this clonotype. The chain employs TRBV6-5 and TRBJ1-2, with D possibly matching TRBD1 (5 bases). With 5 bases removed from V and 4 bases from J, the gap between germline ends came to 8 bases. The CDR3 loop spans 12 amino acids. The germline V gene encodes CDR1 MNHEY and CDR2 SVGAGI. In DNA, the CDR3 is TGTGCCAGCAGTCCGGGGGGCTATGGCTACACCTTC. Its protein product is CASSPGGYGYTF.

The chain has TRBV12-3 or TRBV12-4 and TRBJ2-7, with D maybe TRBD2 (7 bases). CDR3 length: 13 amino acids. Trimming stripped 3 bases from V and 3 bases from J, with 9 bases between. The CDR3 DNA is TGTGCCAGCAGTTTCGGGGGGCACTACGAGCAGTACTTC. Translated: CASSFGGHYEQYF.

This clonotype was seen ten or more times. The V call is TRBV20-1, the J call TRBJ1-6; unclear D gene. CDR1 is DFQATT, CDR2 SNEGSKA, per germline (reference sequence). This CDR3 has 16 amino acids. The V and J ends lost 5 bases and 0 bases respectively, with 14 bases between them. CDR3 sequence reads: CSASWPSSSYNSPLHF. The DNA of the CDR3 is TGCAGTGCTTCTTGGCCCTCGAGCTCCTATAATTCACCCCTCCACTTT.

The genes are TRBV18 and TRBJ2-7; D is possibly TRBD1 (6 bases). From germline, CDR1 is KGHSH and CDR2 LQKENI. CDR3 length: 15 amino acids. Trimming cost V 4 bases and J 0 bases, with 13 bases left between them. The DNA for the CDR3 is TGTGCCAGCTCACGGTGGACAGCCCTCTCCTACGAGCAGTACTTC. It is translated as CASSRWTALSYEQYF.

The sample holds a few counts of this clonotype. The chain carries TRBV28 and TRBJ1-1; 7 bases agree with TRBD1. This CDR3 has 15 amino acids. J gave up 4 bases and V 3 bases, and 8 bases lay outside the gene matches. Germline V gene data show CDR1 as MDHEN and CDR2 as SYDVKM. The CDR3 DNA reads as TGTGCCAGCAGTTTCACAGGGGTTCAAGGCACTGAAGCTTTCTTT. Translated, it gives CASSFTGVQGTEAFF.

The sample holds a few counts of this clonotype. The CDR3 is CASSMWTSGAQETQYF. The DNA of the CDR3 is TGTGCCAGTAGTATGTGGACTAGCGGAGCTCAAGAGACCCAGTACTTC. The rearrangement uses TRBV19 and TRBJ2-5, with 10 nucleotides matching TRBD2. Trimming removed 3 bases from V and 2 bases from J; junction bases left unmatched: 6. The CDR3 has 16 amino acids. Germline CDR1 is LNHDA and CDR2 is SQIVND (reference sequence). The full variable domain, its missing parts supplied by reference TRBV19 and TRBJ2-5, is DGGITQSPKYLFRKEGQNVTLSCEQNLNHDAMYWYRQDPGQGLRLIYYSQIVNDFQKGDIAEGYSVSREKKESFPLTVTSAQKNPTAFYLCASSMWTSGAQETQYFGPGTRLLVL.

This clonotype was counted at least ten times. The gene calls are TRBV7-9 and TRBJ2-7; the D gene could be TRBD1 or TRBD2 (5 bases each). This CDR3 region has 16 residues. Deletions cut 3 bases from V and 3 bases from J, with 18 bases between. From germline, CDR1 is SEHNR and CDR2 FQNEAQ (reference sequence). This chain's CDR3 is CASSLGPGPGLYEQYF. DNA for the CDR3: TGTGCCAGCAGCTTGGGGCCAGGGCCGGGGCTCTACGAGCAGTACTTC.

This clonotype was seen a handful of times. The chain carries TRBV5-4 and TRBJ2-6, with D tentatively TRBD1 (6 bases). V shed 4 bases and J shed 1 base, with 18 bases lying between them. The CDR3 extends over 18 amino acids. The germline CDR1 and CDR2 sequences are SGHNT and YYREEE (reference sequence). The CDR3 sequence is CASSQDRALLSGANVLTF. The CDR3, as DNA: TGTGCCAGCAGCCAGGACAGAGCTCTTCTGTCTGGGGCCAACGTCCTGACTTTC.

This clonotype showed up just a few times. This rearrangement joins TRBV7-3 to TRBJ2-7, with D possibly being TRBD1 or TRBD2 (5 bases each). CDR1 SGHTA and CDR2 FQGTGA come from the germline V gene. This CDR3 has 13 amino acids. V was pared by 5 bases and J by 6 bases, with 14 bases between. The CDR3 region is CASSPGFGGEQYF. In nucleotides, the CDR3 is TGTGCCAGCAGCCCCGGCTTTGGGGGCGAGCAGTACTTC.

This clonotype was counted a few times. The chain recombines TRBV20-1 with TRBJ1-5; D gene ambiguous. This CDR3 has 13 amino acids. With 6 bases removed from V and 0 bases from J, the gap between germline ends came to 9 bases. CDR1 and CDR2 from the germline V gene are DFQATT and SNEGSKA (reference sequence). In nucleotides, the CDR3 is TGCAGTGCCCAGCTCTATAGCAATCAGCCCCAGCATTTT. Its protein product is CSAQLYSNQPQHF.

This clonotype was found many times. The V gene is TRBV20-1, the J gene TRBJ2-1; D unresolved. Per germline, CDR1 DFQATT and CDR2 SNEGSKA (reference sequence). Deletions cut 3 bases from V and 6 bases from J, with 9 bases between. This CDR3 is built from 12 residues. The CDR3: CSASMGSNEQFF. CDR3 DNA: TGCAGTGCTAGTATGGGTAGCAATGAGCAGTTCTTC.

This clonotype showed up just a few times. The rearrangement joins TRBV7-9 to TRBJ2-3; TRBD1 agrees at 9 bases. The germline CDR1 and CDR2 sequences are SEHNR and FQNEAQ (reference sequence). V trimming: 3 bases; J trimming: 2 bases; junction bases outside the gene matches: 6. The CDR3 spans 16 residues. CDR3 residues: CASSLLQGALTDTQYF. As DNA, the CDR3 is TGTGCCAGCAGCTTGTTACAGGGGGCGCTCACAGATACGCAGTATTTT.

This clonotype was counted ten times or more. The chain recombines TRBV7-2 with TRBJ2-7; D unclear. This CDR3 has 16 residues. V was cut by 4 bases and J by 0 bases, with 16 bases left in between. The germline gives CDR1 SGHTA, CDR2 FQGNSA. CDR3 region: CASSSRLTILSYEQYF. CDR3 nucleotides: TGTGCCAGCAGCTCGCGGCTTACAATCCTCTCCTACGAGCAGTACTTC.

This clonotype appeared a few times. The rearrangement links TRBV3-1 to TRBJ1-1, with a tentative D call TRBD1 (5 bases). The V gene's germline CDR1 is LGHDT and CDR2 YNNKEL (reference sequence). The CDR3 contains 15 residues. Between the trimmed V and J ends, which lost 4 bases and 1 base, there was a span of 13 bases. CDR3 in amino acids: CASSPRTGGNTEAFF. The CDR3 DNA sequence: TGTGCCAGCAGCCCCCGGACCGGGGGGAACACTGAAGCTTTCTTT.